Presented here are 23 T cell receptor beta chains from one specimen sequenced in a study of blood T cell repertoires in COVID-19. Assay: immunoSEQ multiplex PCR; the TCRdb copy retains only in-frame clones and omits some. The table includes 200,000 to 250,000 clones, roughly 88% detected once. Sample: PBMCs or T cells enriched from blood (not recorded which). The origin of the receptors is a young woman who had been exposed to COVID-19.

V and J are TRBV27 and TRBJ1-2, with a tentative D call TRBD1 (6 bases). Trimming removed 5 bases from V and 2 bases from J, with 12 bases in between. Germline values: CDR1 MNHEY, CDR2 SMNVEV (reference sequence). The CDR3 is 14 amino acids. The CDR3 protein is CASSRTGTNYGYTF. CDR3 sequence (DNA): TGTGCCAGCAGTCGCACCGGGACAAACTATGGCTACACCTTC.

This chain joins TRBV5-4 and TRBJ1-6, with 7 bases that match TRBD1. V dropped 3 bases and J dropped 6; count of bases not matched to a gene: 0. The CDR3 is 13 residues long. CDR1 is SGHNT and CDR2 is YYREEE in the germline V gene (reference sequence). CDR3 residues: CASSSGGNSPLHF. CDR3 bases: TGTGCCAGCAGCTCAGGGGGTAATTCACCCCTCCACTTT.

This CDR3 is CASSIRLAIFHEQYF. The CDR3 DNA sequence: TGTGCCAGCAGTATTCGACTAGCTATTTTCCACGAGCAGTACTTC. The rearrangement uses TRBV6-5 and TRBJ2-7; the match to TRBD2 covers 7 bases. The CDR3 runs to 15 residues. Per the germline V gene, CDR1 is MNHEY and CDR2 is SVGAGI. Trimming at V came to 5 bases and at J to 5 bases, leaving 12 bases not matched to a gene.

The genes are TRBV27 and TRBJ2-1; the match to TRBD2 covers 13 bases. The CDR3 sequence is 15 residues long. Germline V CDR1 and CDR2: MNHEY, SMNVEV (reference sequence). V was clipped by 3 bases and J by 6 bases; unmatched bases: 2. The CDR3 region has the DNA TGTGCCAGCAGTTTGTGGACTAGCGGGAGCAATGAGCAGTTCTTC. Amino acids: CASSLWTSGSNEQFF.

This sequence joins TRBV5-1 and TRBJ1-1; 10 bases are shared with TRBD1. The CDR3 extends over 16 amino acids. Unmatched junction bases numbered 10, after V lost 4 bases and J lost 4 bases. The germline V gene encodes CDR1 SGHRS and CDR2 YFSETQ. The CDR3 sequence: CASSPREGDRGTEAFF. Written as DNA, the CDR3 is TGCGCCAGCAGCCCAAGGGAGGGGGACAGGGGCACTGAAGCTTTCTTT.

The chain employs TRBV11-3 and TRBJ2-3, with 10 bases aligning to TRBD1. The junction had 5 bases not matched to a gene; V was cut back by 6 bases and J by 5 bases. CDR3 length equals 14 residues. Germline CDR1 SGHNT, CDR2 YENEEA. CDR3 in amino acids: CASSRDRGEDTQYF. The CDR3 region has the DNA TGTGCCAGCAGTCGGGACAGGGGTGAAGATACGCAGTATTTT.

This clone was observed a single time. The rearrangement joins TRBV6-1 to TRBJ1-3; maybe TRBD1 (5 bases). V was pared by 3 bases and J by 0 bases, with 12 bases between. The CDR3 has 16 residues. Germline values: CDR1 MNHNS, CDR2 SASEGT. The DNA for the CDR3 is TGTGCCAGCAGTGAGGAGGGACGGTTCTCTGGAAACACCATATATTTT. Amino acid sequence: CASSEEGRFSGNTIYF.

The J gene is TRBJ2-1, the V gene TRBV30, with 8 bases that match TRBD2. Germline V gene sequence: CDR1 GTSNPN, CDR2 SVGIG (reference sequence). CDR3 size: 15 residues. The ends lost 2 bases at V and 5 bases at J; junction bases unmatched: 8. CDR3 amino acids: CAWSKQTSANNEQFF. The CDR3 DNA sequence: TGTGCCTGGAGTAAACAGACTAGCGCAAACAATGAGCAGTTCTTC.

This sequence joins TRBV24-1 and TRBJ1-5, with no clear D. The germline V and J ends were trimmed by 5 bases and 9 bases, with 13 bases remaining between them. Germline CDR1 and CDR2: KGHDR and SFDVKD. CDR3 length: 13 residues. CDR3 sequence (DNA): TGTGCCACCAGTGCCGGTAACCGGGGGCCCCAGCATTTT. It encodes CATSAGNRGPQHF.

The chain joins TRBV7-9 to TRBJ2-7; D may be TRBD1 (5 bases). This CDR3 comprises 14 residues. Trimming removed 1 base at V and 5 bases at J, with 12 bases between. CDR1 SEHNR and CDR2 FQNEAQ come from the germline V gene (reference sequence). This CDR3 is CASSLGVRVHEQYF. DNA of the CDR3: TGTGCCAGCAGCTTAGGGGTCAGGGTTCACGAGCAGTACTTC.

The chain combines TRBV6-5 with TRBJ1-3; 7 bases are shared with TRBD1. After removal of 6 bases from V and 4 bases from J, the junction contained 9 bases not matched to a gene. The CDR3 contains 15 residues. CDR1 is MNHEY and CDR2 is SVGAGI in the germline V gene. The CDR3 coding sequence is TGTGCCAGCAGCCGCCTGGGACAGCAGGGAAACACCATATATTTT. Its protein product is CASSRLGQQGNTIYF.

This clone was observed a handful of times. The rearrangement joins TRBV3-1 (or the pseudogene TRBV3-2) to TRBJ1-2, with 8 bases fitting TRBD1. CDR1 is LGHDT, CDR2 YNNKEL, per germline (reference sequence). V shed 3 bases and J 4 bases; nucleotides not matched to a gene: 4. The CDR3 covers 14 residues. CDR3 nucleotide sequence: TGTGCCAGCAGCCACCTTGACAGGGGCTATGGCTACACCTTC. Translation gives CASSHLDRGYGYTF.

This sequence joins TRBV4-1 and TRBJ1-4; D unresolved. The CDR3 is 18 residues long. Germline V CDR1 and CDR2: MGHRA, YSYEKL. The V gene lost 4 bases and the J gene lost 0 bases, with 18 bases spanning the gap. CDR3 protein: CASSLPTGRAATNEKLFF. CDR3 in DNA: TGCGCCAGCAGCCTCCCGACCGGGAGAGCAGCAACTAATGAAAAACTGTTTTTT.

This sequence joins TRBV18 and TRBJ1-1; 8 bases align to TRBD1. There are 18 residues in the CDR3. J lost 1 base, V lost 1 base, and 11 bases had no gene match. Germline V gene lookup returns CDR1 KGHSH and CDR2 LQKENI. The CDR3: CASSPLHETGAANTEAFF. CDR3 nucleotide sequence: TGTGCCAGCTCACCACTACATGAGACAGGGGCCGCGAACACTGAAGCTTTCTTT.

In this sample, this clone turned up once. The V and J genes are TRBV30 and TRBJ2-7, with TRBD2 as a possible D gene (5 bases). In germline, CDR1 is GTSNPN, CDR2 SVGIG (reference sequence). The CDR3 is made up of 15 amino acids. With 1 base removed from V and 0 bases from J, the gap between germline ends came to 13 bases. DNA of the CDR3: TGTGCCTGGAGTGGAGCGGACCAGAGCTCCTACGAGCAGTACTTC. Translated, it gives CAWSGADQSSYEQYF.

The chain joins TRBV7-9 to TRBJ2-3; D unresolved. From germline, CDR1 is SEHNR and CDR2 FQNEAQ (reference sequence). The V gene lost 7 bases and the J gene lost 5 bases, with 7 bases spanning the gap. This CDR3 comprises 11 residues. DNA of the CDR3: TGTGCCAGCACCCTAGGAGATACGCAGTATTTT. The encoded protein is CASTLGDTQYF. The complete variable domain, with remaining parts taken from reference TRBV7-9 and TRBJ2-3, reads DTGVSQNPRHKITKRGQNVTFRCDPISEHNRLYWYRQTLGQGPEFLTYFQNEAQLEKSRLLSDRFSAERPKGSFSTLEIQRTEQGDSAMYLCASTLGDTQYFGPGTRLTVL.

On this clone: Other nucleotide sequences from this sample produce the same CDR3. The chain links TRBV9 to TRBJ1-3; TRBD1 is a possible D gene (6 bases). CDR1 is SGDLS, CDR2 YYNGEE, per germline. CDR3 size: 14 residues. The germline V and J ends were trimmed by 0 bases and 4 bases, with 8 bases remaining between them. The CDR3 is CASSVAGAGNTIYF. The DNA for the CDR3 is TGTGCCAGCAGCGTAGCAGGGGCCGGAAACACCATATATTTT.

CDR3 nucleotides: TGTGCCAGCAGTGAAAGGGGCTCCACCCTCTACAATGAGCAGTTCTTC. It translates to CASSERGSTLYNEQFF. The chain has TRBV2 and TRBJ2-1; TRBD1 might be the D (5 bases). The V end was cut by 2 bases, the J end by 3 bases, with 14 bases between. The CDR3 covers 16 residues. Germline V lookup: CDR1 SNHLY, CDR2 FYNNEI.

The chain uses TRBV4-1 and TRBJ1-5; 8 bases align to TRBD1. Germline V gene lookup returns CDR1 MGHRA and CDR2 YSYEKL. V gave up 1 base and J gave up 1 base; unmatched junction bases: 9. The CDR3 covers 18 residues. DNA for the CDR3: TGCGCCAGCAGCCAAGTGGGACAGGCGTGGGGGAGCAATCAGCCCCAGCATTTT. This sequence encodes CASSQVGQAWGSNQPQHF.

V gene TRBV6-5 combines with J gene TRBJ1-2; D is unresolved. The V gene's germline CDR1 is MNHEY and CDR2 SVGAGI. The CDR3 extends over 14 amino acids. The V end lost 6 bases, the J end lost 1 base, and 12 bases lay between the germline ends. The CDR3 spells CASSPLRSNYGYTF. The CDR3 bases are TGTGCCAGCAGCCCCTTACGGAGTAACTATGGCTACACCTTC.

This clone has only one observation. The rearrangement links TRBV6-5 to TRBJ2-5, with D possibly TRBD2 on 6 matching bases. CDR1 MNHEY and CDR2 SVGAGI come from the germline V gene. V was clipped by 5 bases and J by 5 bases, with 15 bases between them. The CDR3 consists of 14 residues. In nucleotides, the CDR3 is TGTGCCAGCAGTCCAGGACGACGGGGGGAGACCCAGTACTTC. Translating gives CASSPGRRGETQYF.

The J gene is TRBJ1-2, the V gene TRBV4-1; D ambiguous. Trimming pared 1 base from V and 4 bases from J, leaving 10 bases between. The CDR3 consists of 14 residues. Germline V gene lookup returns CDR1 MGHRA and CDR2 YSYEKL. CDR3 DNA: TGCGCCAGCAGCCAAGGTGAAAGGAGCTATGGCTACACCTTC. Its protein product is CASSQGERSYGYTF.

The chain links TRBV30 to TRBJ1-6; no clear D. Trimming left V 2 bases short and J 0 bases short, with 23 bases between. There are 20 residues in the CDR3. CDR1 is GTSNPN, CDR2 SVGIG, per germline (reference sequence). CDR3 region: CAWSSFRDAAPSSYNSPLHF. The CDR3 region has the DNA TGTGCCTGGAGTTCATTTCGCGACGCGGCCCCTAGCTCCTATAATTCACCCCTCCACTTT.